Shown below are 14 T cell receptor beta chains from a single sample sequenced in a study of identical twins (dated by TCRdb to the mid-2010s). Library generation was performed with 5' RACE. The sample was run on an Illumina HiSeq 2000. TCRdb trimmed the raw reads at Q25, called clones with MiXCR and kept productive beta chains. Rows matching on CDR3 protein sequence are summarized as one entry with the most common DNA and genes. Across this sample there are hundreds of thousands of distinct CDR3 sequences, with approximately 20% seen only once. The ten largest clones add up to approximately 0.5% of the sample. The sample was also linked to a second study, of yellow fever vaccine responses in identical twins.

The sequencing input was CD4+ T cells sorted from blood. The receptors originated from a woman aged 18-30 years in good health.

The chain uses TRBV6-5 and TRBJ2-5; D uncertain. Trimming removed 2 bases at V and 2 bases at J, with 15 bases between. The CDR3 has 16 residues. The V gene's germline CDR1 is MNHEY and CDR2 SVGAGI. CDR3 in amino acids: CASSYGPPGVQETQYF. CDR3 DNA sequence: TGTGCCAGCAGTTACGGGCCTCCAGGAGTACAAGAGACCCAGTACTTC.

The V and J genes are TRBV24-1 and TRBJ2-5, with D unclear. V lost 7 bases and J lost 5, with 16 bases in between. This CDR3 has 14 residues. In germline, CDR1 is KGHDR, CDR2 SFDVKD. The CDR3 protein is CATSPDASVETQYF. CDR3 bases: TGTGCCACCAGCCCCGACGCATCGGTGGAGACCCAGTACTTC.

A single count supports this clonotype. The chain links TRBV11-2 to TRBJ2-7; 8 bases are shared with TRBD2. Unmatched junction bases numbered 5, after V lost 5 bases and J lost 2 bases. The V gene's germline CDR1 is SGHAT and CDR2 FQNNGV. There are 14 residues in the CDR3. CDR3 loop: CASSRSGEPYEQYV. DNA of the CDR3: TGTGCCAGCAGCCGTAGCGGGGAGCCCTACGAGCAGTACGTC.

The J gene is TRBJ1-2, the V gene TRBV6-6; no definite D call. The CDR3 runs 11 residues. The V end lost 8 bases, the J end lost 2 bases, and 6 bases lay between the germline ends. In germline, CDR1 is MNHNY, CDR2 SVGAGI (reference sequence). The CDR3 nucleotides read TGTGCCAGCGGGTCCAACTATGGCTACACCTTC. Translated, it gives CASGSNYGYTF.

The chain carries TRBV2 and TRBJ2-1, with 15 bases that match TRBD2. V lost 6 bases, J lost 5 bases, and 11 bases stayed unmatched. The CDR3 has 18 amino acids. Germline CDR1 and CDR2: SNHLY and FYNNEI. CDR3: CASRTGTSGRYAHNEQFF. CDR3 DNA: TGTGCCAGCAGAACCGGGACTAGCGGGAGGTACGCCCACAATGAGCAGTTCTTC.

This clonotype was counted between two and nine times. The rearrangement links TRBV24-1 to TRBJ1-5; D ambiguous. This CDR3 is built from 14 residues. V lost 5 bases and J 4 bases, leaving 11 bases between the germline ends. CDR1 and CDR2 from the germline V gene are KGHDR and SFDVKD. CDR3 in amino acids: CATSVGQINQPQHF. CDR3 coding DNA: TGTGCCACCAGTGTTGGTCAGATTAATCAGCCCCAGCATTTT.

This clonotype has only a few counts. V usage is TRBV15 and J usage is TRBJ1-5, with D possibly matching TRBD1 (6 bases). This CDR3 has 16 amino acids. Looked up from germline, CDR1 is LNHNV and CDR2 is YYDKDF (reference sequence). V lost 4 bases and J lost 2, with 15 bases in between. The CDR3 loop reads CATSKGDRAGNQPQHF. DNA for the CDR3: TGTGCCACCAGCAAGGGGGACCGGGCGGGCAATCAGCCCCAGCATTTT. Using reference TRBV15 and TRBJ1-5 for the parts outside the CDR3, the full variable domain is DAMVIQNPRYQVTQFGKPVTLSCSQTLNHNVMYWYQQKSSQAPKLLFHYYDKDFNNEADTPDNFQSRRPNTSFCFLDIRSPGLGDTAMYLCATSKGDRAGNQPQHFGDGTRLSIL.

The chain joins TRBV5-1 to TRBJ2-1; 10 bases are shared with TRBD2. Per germline, CDR1 SGHRS and CDR2 YFSETQ. The CDR3 totals 16 residues. V was clipped by 4 bases and J by 7 bases; unmatched bases: 11. Here the CDR3 DNA reads TGCGCCAGCAGCCCTCTAGCGGGGGAGGACGGGAATGAGCAGTTCTTC. Translated: CASSPLAGEDGNEQFF.

This chain links TRBV28 with TRBJ1-6; D unresolved. The CDR3 runs to 14 residues. Trimming took 6 bases from V and 7 from J, leaving 13 bases between them. Germline V gene data show CDR1 as MDHEN and CDR2 as SYDVKM. The CDR3 loop is CASRLSLGNSPLHF. The CDR3 DNA is TGTGCCAGCAGACTCTCCCTCGGGAATTCACCCCTCCACTTT.

This clonotype was observed a handful of times. The chain links TRBV12-3 or TRBV12-4 to TRBJ2-3; D may be TRBD1 (6 bases). CDR3 size: 16 residues. The V end was cut by 2 bases, the J end by 5 bases, with 17 bases between. The CDR3 sequence is CASSLQAGAAQDTQYF. The CDR3, as DNA: TGTGCCAGCAGTTTACAAGCAGGGGCTGCACAAGATACGCAGTATTTT.

A single count supports this clonotype. V and J are TRBV28 and TRBJ2-1, with 8 bases lining up with TRBD1. In germline, CDR1 is MDHEN, CDR2 SYDVKM. With 3 bases clipped from V and 8 bases from J, the junction kept 6 bases outside the gene matches. This CDR3 contains 14 residues. CDR3 bases: TGTGCCAGCAGTTTCCAGGGGGCGGTCGATGAGCAGTTCTTC. Protein product: CASSFQGAVDEQFF. The full variable domain, rest sourced from reference TRBV28 and TRBJ2-1, is DVKVTQSSRYLVKRTGEKVFLECVQDMDHENMFWYRQDPGLGLRLIYFSYDVKMKEKGDIPEGYSVSREKKERFSLILESASTNQTSMYLCASSFQGAVDEQFFGPGTRLTVL.

A remark on this clonotype: The junction and the germline gene differ at one end; a read error may be behind it. The chain recombines TRBV20-1 with TRBJ1-4; 9 bases align to TRBD1. The CDR3 is 20 residues long. CDR1 is DFQATT and CDR2 is SNEGSKA in the germline V gene (reference sequence). The CDR3 DNA sequence: TGCTGTGCTAGACCGGGACCAGGACAGGGGCCAACCGCAACTAATGAAAAACTGTTTTTT. Protein product: CCARPGPGQGPTATNEKLFF.

A few counts support this clonotype. This sequence joins TRBV2 and TRBJ2-1; D remains ambiguous. Germline lookup yields CDR1 SNHLY and CDR2 FYNNEI. The CDR3 covers 15 residues. Trimming shortened V by 1 base and J by 0 bases, and 7 bases separated the two germline ends. The CDR3 protein is CASSEVRSSYNEQFF. CDR3 DNA sequence: TGTGCCAGCAGTGAAGTCAGAAGCTCCTACAATGAGCAGTTCTTC.

This clonotype was found a few times. This rearrangement joins TRBV20-1 to TRBJ2-3, with D tentatively TRBD2 (6 bases). Trimming cost V 3 bases and J 1 base, with 8 bases left between them. This CDR3 contains 13 residues. Germline V gene sequence: CDR1 DFQATT, CDR2 SNEGSKA (reference sequence). CDR3 sequence: CSASPSGTDTQYF. CDR3 in DNA: TGCAGTGCTAGCCCTAGCGGCACAGATACGCAGTATTTT.